Reported below is one TCR beta chain. These data belong to a study of CD8 T cells in Susac syndrome. RNA, at about 0.45 to 1 ug, was reverse transcribed with random hexamers. TCRdb called the immunoSEQ multiplex PCR reads again in MiXCR, with one record for every CDR3 protein. Here the sample spans some 96,000 distinct CDR3 sequences, around 95% being singletons. CDR3 length: 15 residues. The V segment lost 4 bases and the J segment 0 bases; nucleotides outside the gene matches: 4. Germline CDR1 MNHEY, CDR2 SMNVEV (reference sequence). Sequencing was done on a sample of CD8+ T cells from PBMCs. The chain combines TRBV27 with TRBJ2-3, with 7 positions matching TRBD2. This TCR derives from a human donor with Susac syndrome. CDR3 loop: CASSYLAASTDTQYF. The CDR3 DNA sequence: TGTGCCAGCAGTTATCTAGCGGCTAGCACAGATACGCAGTATTTT.